These 18 T cell receptor beta chains came from one sample sequenced in a study of blood T cells in healthy people across ages. The second PCR ran about 6 to 12 cycles with a sample-barcoded 5' primer and J-beta primers. MiXCR, run by TCRdb on the 5' RACE reads, gives a single entry per CDR3 protein. The profile shows more than 1.4 million distinct CDR3 sequences, around 42% of them singletons. Sequencing was done on a sample of blood. These receptors all come from a woman between 18 and 29 years old in good health.

This clonotype came up once. The chain couples TRBV3-1 to TRBJ2-7; D tentatively reads TRBD1 or TRBD2 (6 bases each). V lost 4 bases, J lost 1 base, and 26 bases lay in between. Germline V gives CDR1 LGHDT, CDR2 YNNKEL (reference sequence). CDR3 size: 19 residues. The CDR3 region is CASSLMGGRGAFTSYEQYF. The CDR3 nucleotides read TGTGCCAGCAGCCTCATGGGGGGCCGAGGAGCCTTCACATCCTACGAGCAGTACTTC.

This sequence joins TRBV3-1 and TRBJ2-5, with no clear D. The J call could be wrong; TRBJ2-7 is a better fit for the DNA end. There are 14 residues in the CDR3. Germline V gives CDR1 LGHDT, CDR2 YNNKEL (reference sequence). The DNA for the CDR3 is TGTGCCAGCAGCCTCCAAGGTTGGGGAAACGAGCAGTACTTC. Its protein product is CASSLQGWGNEQYF.

V usage is TRBV25-1 and J usage is TRBJ2-5; 7 bases fit TRBD1. With V trimmed by 10 bases and J by 4 bases, 15 bases remained unmatched. CDR3 length equals 15 residues. CDR1 is MGHDK and CDR2 is SYGVNS in the germline V gene. In DNA form, the CDR3 reads TGTGCCAACAGAGGGACAGCCCTTGTAAGAGAGACCCAGTACTTC. Its translation: CANRGTALVRETQYF.

The rearrangement joins TRBV30 to TRBJ2-1; 11 nucleotides line up with TRBD2. The end of the DNA fits TRBJ2-7 better, so the J call may be wrong. The CDR3 is 16 amino acids. Germline V gene data show CDR1 as GTSNPN and CDR2 as SVGIG (reference sequence). DNA of the CDR3: TGTGCCTGGAGCCTACAAGGACTAGCGGGTTACAATGAGCAGTACTTC. Protein: CAWSLQGLAGYNEQYF.

The chain employs TRBV25-1 and TRBJ1-1; 9 bases fit TRBD1. The J segment lost 5 bases and the V segment lost 6 bases, leaving 7 bases of the junction unmatched. Germline lookup yields CDR1 MGHDK and CDR2 SYGVNS. The CDR3 sequence is 14 residues long. The CDR3 DNA follows: TGTGCCAGCAGAAGACAGGGGGGATGGACTGAAGCTTTCTTT. Its translation is CASRRQGGWTEAFF.

This rearrangement joins TRBV13 to TRBJ2-7; possibly TRBD2 for D (6 bases). Germline V lookup: CDR1 PRHDT, CDR2 FYEKMQ (reference sequence). This CDR3 comprises 14 residues. The V gene lost 2 bases and the J gene lost 4 bases, with 12 bases spanning the gap. The CDR3 bases are TGTGCCAGCAGCTTATTCGGGGGACTTTACGAGCAGTACTTC. Protein: CASSLFGGLYEQYF. Drawing the rest from reference TRBV13 and TRBJ2-7, the complete variable domain is AAGVIQSPRHLIKEKRETATLKCYPIPRHDTVYWYQQGPGQDPQFLISFYEKMQSDKGSIPDRFSAQQFSDYHSELNMSSLELGDSALYFCASSLFGGLYEQYFGPGTRLTVT.

This clonotype has only a few counts. The chain uses TRBV11-2 and TRBJ1-1, with TRBD1 as a possible D gene (5 bases). The V gene lost 3 bases and the J gene lost 0 bases, with 11 bases spanning the gap. The CDR3 extends over 15 amino acids. CDR1 is SGHAT, CDR2 FQNNGV, per germline. The CDR3 spells CASSFTGGVNTEAFF. CDR3 DNA sequence: TGTGCCAGCAGCTTTACGGGAGGGGTGAACACTGAAGCTTTCTTT.

This clonotype was found a few times. This chain uses TRBV27 with TRBJ1-2, with D possibly matching TRBD1 (6 bases). V shed 5 bases and J shed 4 bases, with 14 bases lying between them. In germline, CDR1 is MNHEY, CDR2 SMNVEV (reference sequence). The CDR3 length is 14 residues. The CDR3 DNA reads as TGTGCCAGCAGTACCCTGACAGGAGCCTATGGCTACACCTTC. Residues: CASSTLTGAYGYTF.

There are a few counts of this clonotype. The CDR3 spells CASSFTSGGGTLRTDTQYF. The CDR3 nucleotides are TGTGCCAGCAGTTTTACTAGCGGGGGCGGTACTCTACGCACAGATACGCAGTATTTT. The rearrangement joins TRBV27 to TRBJ2-3; 11 bases align to TRBD2. The junction had 12 bases not matched to a gene; V was cut back by 3 bases and J by 1 base. The CDR3 runs 19 residues. Germline V gene sequence: CDR1 MNHEY, CDR2 SMNVEV (reference sequence).

J is TRBJ2-7 and V is TRBV29-1; a weak D match, TRBD2 (6 bases). The length of the CDR3 is 13 residues. Trimming cost V 3 bases and J 7 bases, with 16 bases left between them. Germline values: CDR1 SQVTM, CDR2 ANQGSEA. The CDR3 region has the DNA TGCAGCGTTGAGGAGGTTGGCGGGGATGAGCAGTACTTC. Protein sequence: CSVEEVGGDEQYF.

The rearrangement links TRBV2 to TRBJ2-3; no reliable D call. Germline CDR1 and CDR2: SNHLY and FYNNEI. This CDR3 contains 14 residues. The V end was cut by 5 bases, the J end by 2 bases, with 11 bases between. CDR3 DNA sequence: TGTGCCAGCAGTAGAGGACCATTCACAGATACGCAGTATTTT. It translates to CASSRGPFTDTQYF.

CDR3 residues: CAIRGTSGSSTDTQYF. Here the CDR3 DNA reads TGTGCCATCAGGGGTACTAGCGGGTCTAGCACAGATACGCAGTATTTT. The gene calls are TRBV10-3 and TRBJ2-3; the match to TRBD2 covers 9 bases. The CDR3 is 16 residues long. The germline gives CDR1 ENHRY, CDR2 SYGVKD. V gave up 6 bases and J gave up 0 bases; unmatched junction bases: 7.

The chain uses TRBV20-1 and TRBJ2-1; no definite D call. TRBJ2-7 explains the end of the DNA better; the J call may be wrong. The germline CDR1 and CDR2 sequences are DFQATT and SNEGSKA (reference sequence). This CDR3 region has 15 residues. The CDR3 region is CSAREGLLRPDEQYF. The CDR3 DNA reads TGCAGTGCTAGAGAAGGCCTCCTTCGACCCGATGAGCAGTACTTC.

J is TRBJ2-1 and V is TRBV3-1; 8 bases align to TRBD2. Trimming cost V 5 bases and J 9 bases; bases outside gene matches: 9. Germline CDR1 and CDR2: LGHDT and YNNKEL (reference sequence). CDR3 length: 14 amino acids. The CDR3 loop is CASSKGSGSSEQFF. The CDR3 bases are TGTGCCAGCAGCAAAGGGAGCGGGAGTAGTGAGCAGTTCTTC.

This rearrangement joins TRBV3-1 to TRBJ1-4; D call uncertain. The V and J ends lost 3 bases and 6 bases respectively, with 17 bases between them. This CDR3 is built from 16 residues. Germline CDR1 reads LGHDT; CDR2 reads YNNKEL (reference sequence). The CDR3 DNA reads TGTGCCAGCAGCCAGAAAACCGGGTCCCCTTATGAAAAACTGTTTTTT. Protein sequence: CASSQKTGSPYEKLFF. Based on the CDR3 plus reference TRBV3-1 and TRBJ1-4, the full variable domain is DTAVSQTPKYLVTQMGNDKSIKCEQNLGHDTMYWYKQDSKKFLKIMFSYNNKELIINETVPNRFSPKSPDKAHLNLHINSLELGDSAVYFCASSQKTGSPYEKLFFGSGTQLSVL.

This clonotype came up a few times. This rearrangement joins TRBV7-2 to TRBJ2-3; TRBD2 matches 7 bases. V trimming: 5 bases; J trimming: 6 bases; junction bases outside the gene matches: 11. Per germline, CDR1 SGHTA and CDR2 FQGNSA. There are 15 residues in the CDR3. CDR3 residues: CASSPLGGGSDTQYF. CDR3 in DNA: TGTGCCAGCAGCCCCCTCGGCGGCGGGAGTGATACGCAGTATTTT.

A few counts support this clonotype. The chain employs TRBV10-3 and TRBJ2-7, with D uncertain. The CDR3 loop spans 13 amino acids. Trimming cost V 10 bases and J 2 bases, with 15 bases left between them. Germline values: CDR1 ENHRY, CDR2 SYGVKD. The chain's CDR3 is CATAANRAYEQYF. CDR3 in DNA: TGTGCCACCGCAGCTAACAGAGCCTACGAGCAGTACTTC.

The V and J genes are TRBV7-9 and TRBJ2-1; the match to TRBD2 covers 7 bases. The J call may be faulty, since TRBJ2-7 better matches the DNA end. Per the germline V gene, CDR1 is SEHNR and CDR2 is FQNEAQ (reference sequence). CDR3 length: 15 amino acids. The CDR3 bases are TGTGCCAGCAGCTATGCGGGGGACTCCTACAATGAGCAGTACTTC. This encodes CASSYAGDSYNEQYF.